These T cell receptor beta chains were read from a single sample in a study of regulatory T cells in long-lasting Graves disease. TCRdb independently ran MiXCR on the multiplex PCR reads; one entry per CDR3 protein. Of 400,000 to 500,000 distinct CDR3 sequences in the sample, about 20% were seen once. Sequenced material: peripheral blood mononuclear cells (PBMCs), taken when the disease was refractory, from a patient treated with antithyroid drugs. These receptors originate from a female donor with Graves disease. Each CDR3 is given without its conserved first and last residue. D genes are given only for firm matches. Clone size is shown for a subset of rows, as once, few, many or a class of expanded clone.

TRBJ2-7,TRBV12-3/TRBV12-4,NA,TRBD1,ASSFSTGVSYEQY
TRBJ2-7,TRBV19,NA,NA,ASSINEGSYEQY
TRBJ1-5,TRBV5-6,NA,NA,ASSLASDRITNQPQH
TRBJ2-7,TRBV5-4,NA,TRBD2,ASSLGGLAVHAYEQY
TRBJ2-2,TRBV11-2,many,NA,ASSWRESETGELF
TRBJ2-7,TRBV29-1,NA,TRBD1,SVAGDSYEQY
TRBJ1-3,TRBV29-1,NA,NA,SAFVRGGNTIY
TRBJ1-4,TRBV7-2,few,NA,ASSLAFVGGRKKKLF
TRBJ2-2,TRBV20-1,few,TRBD2,SAPLAGGGELF
TRBJ2-5,TRBV5-1,many,NA,ASSFGAVQETQY
TRBJ1-2,TRBV7-8,NA,TRBD1,ASSLGLGGAGYGYT
TRBJ1-5,TRBV7-9,few,TRBD1,AGRNMDRQNQPQH
TRBJ1-4,TRBV28,many,NA,ASSLGLTQPTNEKLF
TRBJ1-5,TRBV6-9,NA,NA,ASSYMREPQH
TRBJ1-1,TRBV6-5,many,TRBD1,ASSWRQGDTEAF
TRBJ2-5,TRBV20-1,many,NA,SAPPRALQETQY
TRBJ1-2,TRBV9,NA,TRBD1,ASSLGTGLFGYT
TRBJ2-7,TRBV19,NA,NA,ATKAESSYEQY
TRBJ2-1,TRBV28,few,NA,ASSFGAGYNEQF
TRBJ2-5,TRBV20-1,NA,TRBD2,SAIPVAGGETQY
TRBJ2-7,TRBV7-9,NA,TRBD1,ASSHGTGGTYEQY
TRBJ2-7,TRBV29-1,few,TRBD1,SVERDRGYEQY
TRBJ1-6,TRBV19,NA,NA,ASSTVADSPLH
TRBJ1-2,TRBV20-1,many,NA,SASQGNYGYT
TRBJ2-1,TRBV28,NA,TRBD1,ASSGGWDNEQF
TRBJ1-1,TRBV7-6,NA,NA,ASSLGTTVGMNTEAF
TRBJ1-5,TRBV2,many,NA,ASSDGNSNQPQH
TRBJ1-2,TRBV20-1,few,NA,SAVRDLEYGYT
TRBJ1-1,TRBV11-1,NA,NA,ASSYQQVWVNTEAF
TRBJ1-2,TRBV11-2,many,NA,ASKGRAYGYT
TRBJ2-1,TRBV20-1,few,NA,SASRGLYNEQF
TRBJ2-6,TRBV28,NA,NA,ASGRGAVIFSGANVLT
TRBJ2-2,TRBV20-1,few,NA,SARKSYNTGELF
TRBJ2-7,TRBV2,many,NA,ASSELIPSDEQY
TRBJ1-1,TRBV27,few,NA,ASSFAPAEAEAF
TRBJ1-3,TRBV12-3/TRBV12-4,many,NA,ASSLEGNLPGNTIY
TRBJ1-5,TRBV20-1,NA,NA,SATQGRSNQPQH
TRBJ2-7,TRBV29-1,few,NA,SVTPRGVSYKQY
TRBJ1-6,TRBV6-2/TRBV6-3,NA,NA,AAREQGSPINNSPLH
TRBJ2-7,TRBV4-3,NA,TRBD2,ASSQDWPTSGRDEQY
TRBJ1-2,TRBV12-3/TRBV12-4,many,NA,ASNASPYGYT
TRBJ2-1,TRBV19,NA,TRBD2,ATKRGGGNEQF
TRBJ2-1,TRBV12-3/TRBV12-4,NA,NA,ASSFGGGSYNEQF
NA,TRBV28,NA,NA,ASSPRGDSGANEQF
TRBJ2-2,TRBV6-1,few,TRBD2,ASRAGTSYRGELF
TRBJ2-2,TRBV4-3,NA,NA,ASRRLGAFGELF
TRBJ1-2,TRBV28,many,NA,ASSRLSGSLRGYT
TRBJ2-2,TRBV6-2/TRBV6-3,NA,TRBD2,ASSYGGRVGTGELF
TRBJ2-4,TRBV6-2/TRBV6-3,few,TRBD2,ATSATRSGNRH
TRBJ1-6,TRBV12-3/TRBV12-4,NA,TRBD1,ASTLRTGGVRDSPLH
TRBJ1-3,TRBV20-1,NA,NA,SARGYTPSGNTIY
TRBJ2-1,TRBV11-2,NA,TRBD2,ASSLGGSLAGERSDEQF
TRBJ1-1,TRBV29-1,NA,TRBD1,SVGDSINTEAF
TRBJ2-2,TRBV2,many,TRBD1,ASKQFGTGNTGELF